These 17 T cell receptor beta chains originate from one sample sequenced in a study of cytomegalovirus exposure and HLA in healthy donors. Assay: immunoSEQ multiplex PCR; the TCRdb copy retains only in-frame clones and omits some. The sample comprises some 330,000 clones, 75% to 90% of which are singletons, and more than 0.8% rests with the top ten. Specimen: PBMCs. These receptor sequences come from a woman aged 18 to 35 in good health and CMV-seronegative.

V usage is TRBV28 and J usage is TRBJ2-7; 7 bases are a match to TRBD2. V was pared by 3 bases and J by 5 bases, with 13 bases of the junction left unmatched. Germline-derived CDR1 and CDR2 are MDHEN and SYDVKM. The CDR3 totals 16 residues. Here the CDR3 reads CASSLGGRVQADEQYF. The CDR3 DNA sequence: TGTGCCAGCAGTTTGGGCGGGAGAGTCCAAGCAGACGAGCAGTACTTC.

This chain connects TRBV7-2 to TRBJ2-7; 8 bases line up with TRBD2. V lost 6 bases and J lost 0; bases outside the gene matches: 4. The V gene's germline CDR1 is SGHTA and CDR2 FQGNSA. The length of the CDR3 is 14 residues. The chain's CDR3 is CASRVAGSSYEQYF. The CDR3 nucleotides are TGTGCCAGCAGGGTAGCGGGAAGCTCCTACGAGCAGTACTTC. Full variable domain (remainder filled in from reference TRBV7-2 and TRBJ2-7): GAGVSQSPSNKVTEKGKDVELRCDPISGHTALYWYRQSLGQGLEFLIYFQGNSAPDKSGLPSDRFSAERTGGSVSTLTIQRTQQEDSAVYLCASRVAGSSYEQYFGPGTRLTVT.

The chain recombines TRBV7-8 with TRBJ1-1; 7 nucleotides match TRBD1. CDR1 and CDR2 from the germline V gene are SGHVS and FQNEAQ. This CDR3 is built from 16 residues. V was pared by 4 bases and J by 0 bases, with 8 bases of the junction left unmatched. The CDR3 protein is CASSSGTANMNTEAFF. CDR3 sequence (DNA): TGTGCCAGCAGCTCCGGGACAGCAAACATGAACACTGAAGCTTTCTTT.

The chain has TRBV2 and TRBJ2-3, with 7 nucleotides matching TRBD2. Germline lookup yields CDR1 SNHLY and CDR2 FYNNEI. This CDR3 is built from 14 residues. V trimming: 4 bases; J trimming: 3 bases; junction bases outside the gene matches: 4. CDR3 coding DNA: TGTGCCAGCAGTGTGGTGGGGGGGACAGATACGCAGTATTTT. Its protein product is CASSVVGGTDTQYF.

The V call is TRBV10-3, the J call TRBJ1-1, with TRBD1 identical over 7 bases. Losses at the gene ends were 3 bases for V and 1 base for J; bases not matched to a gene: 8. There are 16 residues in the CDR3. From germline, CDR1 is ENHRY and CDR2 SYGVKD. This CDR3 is CAISDSKGQPNTEAFF. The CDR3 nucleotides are TGTGCCATCAGTGACTCGAAGGGACAGCCGAACACTGAAGCTTTCTTT.

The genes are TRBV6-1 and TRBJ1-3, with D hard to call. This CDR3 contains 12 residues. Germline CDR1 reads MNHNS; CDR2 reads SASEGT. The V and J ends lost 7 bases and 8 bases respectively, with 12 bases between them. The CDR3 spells CASISAGYTIYF. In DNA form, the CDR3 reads TGTGCCAGCATTTCGGCGGGATACACCATATATTTT.

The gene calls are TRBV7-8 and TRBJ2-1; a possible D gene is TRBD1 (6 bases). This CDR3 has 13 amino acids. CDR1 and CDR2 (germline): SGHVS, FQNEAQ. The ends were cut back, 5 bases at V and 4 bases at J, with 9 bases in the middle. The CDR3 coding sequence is TGTGCCAGCAGCCCGACAGGATACAATGAGCAGTTCTTC. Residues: CASSPTGYNEQFF.

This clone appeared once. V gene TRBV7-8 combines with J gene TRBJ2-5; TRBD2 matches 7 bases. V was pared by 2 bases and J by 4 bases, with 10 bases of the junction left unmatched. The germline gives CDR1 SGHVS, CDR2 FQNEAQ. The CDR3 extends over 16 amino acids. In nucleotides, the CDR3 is TGTGCCAGCAGCTTACCCGCCGGACTAGTTCCAGAGACCCAGTACTTC. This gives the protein CASSLPAGLVPETQYF. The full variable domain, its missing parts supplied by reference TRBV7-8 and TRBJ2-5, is GAGVSQSPRYKVAKRGQDVALRCDPISGHVSLFWYQQALGQGPEFLTYFQNEAQLDKSGLPSDRFFAERPEGSVSTLKIQRTQQEDSAVYLCASSLPAGLVPETQYFGPGTRLLVL.

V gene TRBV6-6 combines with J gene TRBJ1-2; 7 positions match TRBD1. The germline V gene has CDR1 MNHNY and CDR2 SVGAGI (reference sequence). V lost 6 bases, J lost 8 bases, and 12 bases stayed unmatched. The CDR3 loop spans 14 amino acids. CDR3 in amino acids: CASRPLGTDEGYTF. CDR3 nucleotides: TGTGCCAGCAGACCATTAGGGACAGACGAAGGCTACACCTTC.

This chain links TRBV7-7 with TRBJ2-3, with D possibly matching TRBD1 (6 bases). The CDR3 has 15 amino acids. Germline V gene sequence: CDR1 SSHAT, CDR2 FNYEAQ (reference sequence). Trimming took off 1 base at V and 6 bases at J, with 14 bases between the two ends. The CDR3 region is CASSLGPGRGDTQYF. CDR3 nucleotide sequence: TGTGCCAGCAGCTTAGGCCCGGGTAGGGGGGATACGCAGTATTTT.

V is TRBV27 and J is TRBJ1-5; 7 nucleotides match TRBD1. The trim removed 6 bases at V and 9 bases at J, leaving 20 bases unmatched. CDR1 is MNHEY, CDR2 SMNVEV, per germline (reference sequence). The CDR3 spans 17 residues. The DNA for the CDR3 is TGTGCCAGCAGACCTTGGGGTGATGACAGGGCCCTGGGGCCCCAGCATTTT. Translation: CASRPWGDDRALGPQHF.

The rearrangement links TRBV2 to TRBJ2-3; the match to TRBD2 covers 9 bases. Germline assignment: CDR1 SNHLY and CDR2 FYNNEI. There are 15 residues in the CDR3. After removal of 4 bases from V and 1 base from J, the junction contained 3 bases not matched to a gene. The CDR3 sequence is CASSARTSGTDTQYF. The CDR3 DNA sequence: TGTGCCAGCAGTGCCCGGACTAGCGGCACAGATACGCAGTATTTT.

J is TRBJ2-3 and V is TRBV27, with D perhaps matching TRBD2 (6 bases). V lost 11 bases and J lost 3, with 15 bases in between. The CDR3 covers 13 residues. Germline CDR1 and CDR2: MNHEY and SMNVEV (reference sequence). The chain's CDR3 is CASAGAGTDTQYF. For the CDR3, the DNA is TGTGCCTCGGCTGGGGCGGGAACAGATACGCAGTATTTT.

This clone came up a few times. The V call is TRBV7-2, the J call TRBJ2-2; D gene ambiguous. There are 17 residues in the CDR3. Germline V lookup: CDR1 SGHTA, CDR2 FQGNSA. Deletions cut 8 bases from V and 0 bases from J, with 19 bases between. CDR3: CASPSRSVVPNTGELFF. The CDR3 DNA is TGTGCCAGCCCTTCGAGGAGTGTGGTGCCGAACACCGGGGAGCTGTTTTTT.

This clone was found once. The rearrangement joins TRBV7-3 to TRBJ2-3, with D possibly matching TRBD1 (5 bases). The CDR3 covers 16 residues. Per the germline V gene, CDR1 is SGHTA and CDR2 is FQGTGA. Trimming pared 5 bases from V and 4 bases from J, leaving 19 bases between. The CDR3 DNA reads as TGTGCCAGCAGCCTAAGAGGCAGGGCAAGCGCAGATACGCAGTATTTT. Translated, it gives CASSLRGRASADTQYF. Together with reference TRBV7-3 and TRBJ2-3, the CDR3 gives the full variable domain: GAGVSQTPSNKVTEKGKYVELRCDPISGHTALYWYRQSLGQGPEFLIYFQGTGAADDSGLPNDRFFAVRPEGSVSTLKIQRTERGDSAVYLCASSLRGRASADTQYFGPGTRLTVL.

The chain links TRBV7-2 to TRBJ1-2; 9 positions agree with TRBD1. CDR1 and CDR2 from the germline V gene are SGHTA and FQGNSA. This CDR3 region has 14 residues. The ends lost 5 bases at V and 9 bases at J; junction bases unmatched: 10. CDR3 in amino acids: CASSTQRQGGSYTF. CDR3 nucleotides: TGTGCCAGCAGCACACAAAGACAGGGGGGGAGCTACACCTTC.

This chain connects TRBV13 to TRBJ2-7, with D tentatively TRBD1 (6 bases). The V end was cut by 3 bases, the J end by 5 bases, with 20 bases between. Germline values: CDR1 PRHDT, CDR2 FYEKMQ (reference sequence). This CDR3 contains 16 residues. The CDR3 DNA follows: TGTGCCAGCAGCTTGAGGACAGTGAAAACATCCGACGAGCAGTACTTC. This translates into CASSLRTVKTSDEQYF.